Only a few counts were recorded for the clone carrying this T cell receptor (beta chain). Per the original methods: The assay estimated nucleated cells by amplifying reference gene primers. Profiling relied on immunoSEQ multiplex PCR, and the TCRdb table lists in-frame clones only, not all of them. V, J and clone size derive from that table, while D and trimming were established from the DNA sequence. Counted here are around 290,000 clones, around 88% occurring once; the ten biggest clones make up about 4.6%. Trimming removed 1 base at V and 0 bases at J, with 5 bases between. The CDR3 spans 15 residues. In germline, CDR1 is SGHNT, CDR2 YYREEE (reference sequence). This entry belongs to a study of blood T cell repertoires in COVID-19. Study at large: Donors in the United States, Italy and Spain gave samples during acute or convalescent COVID-19.

Sequenced material: peripheral blood. This receptor was obtained from a middle-aged man with acute or convalescent COVID-19. The genes are TRBV5-4 and TRBJ2-6; D remains unclear. DNA of the CDR3: TGTGCCAGCAGCTTGCCAAACTCTGGGGCCAACGTCCTGACTTTC. Translation gives CASSLPNSGANVLTF.